Below are 27 T cell receptor beta chains sequenced from a single sample in a study of blood T cells in healthy people across ages (dated by TCRdb to between 2014 and 2017). Library preparation employed 5' RACE. A second about 7 to 11 cycle PCR used a sample-barcoded 5' primer and a J-beta primer mix. TCRdb reworked the public reads: Q25 trimming with fastp, MiXCR clone assembly, productive beta chains retained. Under each unique CDR3 protein, matching rows form one entry showing the most common genes and DNA. This sample holds 1,800,000 or so distinct CDR3 sequences; approximately 39% were observed only once. The biggest ten clones account for more than 20% of the sample. Source material: blood. These receptors were collected from a human donor in good health.

The rearrangement joins TRBV7-2 to TRBJ2-2; a possible D gene is TRBD1 (5 bases). In germline, CDR1 is SGHTA, CDR2 FQGNSA. Trimming removed 6 bases at V and 6 bases at J, with 14 bases between. This CDR3 is 14 amino acids long. The CDR3 loop reads CASSPVGVAGELFF. CDR3 DNA: TGTGCCAGCAGTCCTGTAGGGGTGGCCGGGGAGCTGTTTTTT. The full variable domain, its missing parts supplied by reference TRBV7-2 and TRBJ2-2, is GAGVSQSPSNKVTEKGKDVELRCDPISGHTALYWYRQSLGQGLEFLIYFQGNSAPDKSGLPSDRFSAERTGGSVSTLTIQRTQQEDSAVYLCASSPVGVAGELFFGEGSRLTVL.

The chain is built from TRBV4-1 and TRBJ2-3; 8 nucleotides align to TRBD1. Per germline, CDR1 MGHRA and CDR2 YSYEKL. The CDR3 extends over 15 amino acids. Trimming cost V 1 base and J 9 bases; bases outside gene matches: 9. The CDR3 loop is CASSQGNSDRATQYF. The DNA for the CDR3 is TGCGCCAGCAGCCAAGGAAACTCGGACAGGGCCACGCAGTATTTT.

The V and J genes are TRBV6-5 and TRBJ1-1; perhaps TRBD1 as D (5 bases). Trimming removed 6 bases at V and 1 base at J, with 18 bases between. Germline V gene lookup returns CDR1 MNHEY and CDR2 SVGAGI. The CDR3 has 16 residues. The CDR3 reads CASSPEIPGTNTEAFF. As DNA, the CDR3 is TGTGCCAGCAGCCCAGAGATTCCTGGGACGAACACTGAAGCTTTCTTT.

This clonotype came up a few times. CDR3 coding DNA: TGTGCCACCAGCAGCGCCGGGACAGGGTGGCATGGCTACACCTTC. This translates into CATSSAGTGWHGYTF. The V gene is TRBV15, the J gene TRBJ1-2, with 9 bases that match TRBD1. V trimming: 3 bases; J trimming: 6 bases; junction bases outside the gene matches: 8. The CDR3 sequence is 15 residues long. Germline V lookup: CDR1 LNHNV, CDR2 YYDKDF (reference sequence).

This clonotype was detected only once. This chain links TRBV11-2 with TRBJ2-4; 11 bases line up with TRBD2. The J call is doubtful: the DNA matches TRBJ2-7 better. The CDR3 spans 16 residues. Germline V gene data show CDR1 as SGHAT and CDR2 as FQNNGV. The CDR3 reads CASSLEASGGMGEQYF. Here the CDR3 DNA reads TGTGCCAGCAGCTTAGAAGCTAGCGGGGGGATGGGCGAGCAGTACTTC.

The chain recombines TRBV25-1 with TRBJ2-5; 10 bases map to TRBD1. The junction had 11 bases not matched to a gene; V was cut back by 6 bases and J by 4 bases. From germline, CDR1 is MGHDK and CDR2 SYGVNS. The CDR3 loop spans 16 amino acids. The CDR3 is CASRGYRDRGRETQYF. DNA of the CDR3: TGTGCCAGCAGGGGGTACCGGGACAGGGGAAGAGAGACCCAGTACTTC.

This chain links TRBV7-8 with TRBJ2-1; 8 bases line up with TRBD2. Germline trimming cut 5 bases from V and 7 bases from J; bases unmatched to any gene: 19. CDR1 and CDR2 from the germline V gene are SGHVS and FQNEAQ. This CDR3 spans 18 amino acids. Here the CDR3 DNA reads TGTGCCAGCAGCATTGTCGGGGGGAGGGCTAGCGGGTGGAATGAGCAGTTCTTC. This gives the protein CASSIVGGRASGWNEQFF.

This clonotype was counted once. Being one base from a much bigger clone, this may be a read error. This chain links TRBV7-2 with TRBJ2-3; D is undetermined. Trimming removed 1 base at V and 4 bases at J, with 12 bases between. Germline V gene sequence: CDR1 SGHTA, CDR2 FQGNSA. The CDR3 runs to 15 residues. In DNA form, the CDR3 reads TGTGCCAGCAGCTTAGATGTGATTGGCGCAGATACGCAGTATTTT. Its protein is CASSLDVIGADTQYF.

Turning to this clonotype: An end of the junction does not agree with germline; a read error may underlie this. The chain combines TRBV5-1 with TRBJ1-5; D is unresolved. Per germline, CDR1 SGHRS and CDR2 YFSETQ. The CDR3 length is 13 residues. The CDR3 sequence is CASNLLSNQLQHF. Here the CDR3 DNA reads TGCGCCAGCAACTTGTTGAGCAATCAGCTCCAGCATTTT.

This chain joins TRBV4-3 and TRBJ2-5, with D perhaps being TRBD1 or TRBD2 (5 bases each). V was cut by 0 bases and J by 4 bases, with 12 bases left in between. The germline CDR1 and CDR2 sequences are LGHNA and YSLEER. CDR3 length: 15 residues. CDR3 sequence: CASSQDGTTGETQYF. For the CDR3, the DNA is TGCGCCAGCAGCCAAGACGGGACCACGGGAGAGACCCAGTACTTC.

The table lists this clonotype with a few counts. The chain is built from TRBV12-3 or TRBV12-4 and TRBJ2-3; D remains unclear. V was pared by 6 bases and J by 4 bases, with 14 bases between. This CDR3 region has 14 residues. CDR3 DNA sequence: TGTGCCAGCAGCTTTAACCCCGGCGCAGATACGCAGTATTTT. Translation: CASSFNPGADTQYF.

This rearrangement joins TRBV20-1 to TRBJ1-1; no definite D call. CDR3 length: 13 residues. In germline, CDR1 is DFQATT, CDR2 SNEGSKA (reference sequence). The V and J ends lost 3 bases and 1 base respectively, with 9 bases between them. CDR3 sequence reads: CSASAPGNTEAFF. CDR3 DNA sequence: TGCAGTGCTAGCGCTCCGGGGAACACTGAAGCTTTCTTT.

The chain is built from TRBV7-2 and TRBJ2-7, with TRBD2 as a possible D gene (6 bases). The J call is uncertain, as TRBJ2-5 better fits the DNA end. This CDR3 comprises 14 residues. CDR1 and CDR2 (germline): SGHTA, FQGNSA. CDR3: CASSFWRDVETQYF. The DNA of the CDR3 is TGTGCCAGCAGCTTTTGGAGGGATGTCGAGACCCAGTACTTC.

The chain is built from TRBV4-2 and TRBJ1-2, with D perhaps matching TRBD1 (5 bases). The length of the CDR3 is 13 residues. Germline assignment: CDR1 LGHNA and CDR2 YNFKEQ. V gave up 5 bases and J gave up 8 bases, with 15 bases separating them. The DNA of the CDR3 is TGTGCCAGCAGCGGGACCGAGCTAGGAGGCTACACCTTC. Its protein is CASSGTELGGYTF.

About this clonotype itself: A much larger clone sits a single nucleotide away, making a read error possible. The chain couples TRBV28 to TRBJ2-3; D unclear. CDR3 length: 13 amino acids. Germline values: CDR1 MDHEN, CDR2 SYDVKM. In nucleotides, the CDR3 is TGTGCCGGCAGACTTCAGCGCACAGATACGCAGTATTTT. As protein: CAGRLQRTDTQYF.

J is TRBJ1-2 and V is TRBV20-1, with 8 bases that match TRBD1. This CDR3 comprises 11 residues. The J segment lost 5 bases and the V segment lost 5 bases, leaving 1 base of the junction unmatched. Germline CDR1 and CDR2: DFQATT and SNEGSKA (reference sequence). For the CDR3, the DNA is TGCAGTGCTTACAGGGGGTATGGCTACACCTTC. Encoded protein: CSAYRGYGYTF.

The V call is TRBV27, the J call TRBJ2-6; D tentatively fits TRBD1 or TRBD2 (5 bases each). Trimming pared 6 bases from V and 0 bases from J, leaving 18 bases between. Germline values: CDR1 MNHEY, CDR2 SMNVEV (reference sequence). The CDR3 length is 18 residues. CDR3 in amino acids: CASSQGEPTFSGANVLTF. The CDR3 DNA follows: TGTGCCAGCAGCCAAGGGGAGCCAACTTTCTCTGGGGCCAACGTCCTGACTTTC.

This clonotype was detected a few times. The chain recombines TRBV6-1 with TRBJ1-2, with D unresolved. This CDR3 contains 14 residues. Germline assignment: CDR1 MNHNS and CDR2 SASEGT. V dropped 2 bases and J dropped 3 bases, with 10 bases sitting between them. CDR3 nucleotides: TGTGCCAGCAGTGAAAGGTGGGCAGACTATGGCTACACCTTC. This gives the protein CASSERWADYGYTF.

In its sample, this clonotype was seen a few times. The V and J genes are TRBV7-2 and TRBJ2-3; 7 positions agree with TRBD2. Germline V gene data show CDR1 as SGHTA and CDR2 as FQGNSA. Losses at the gene ends were 5 bases for V and 0 bases for J; bases not matched to a gene: 5. The CDR3 length is 15 residues. The CDR3 region is CASSILAESTDTQYF. CDR3 bases: TGTGCCAGCAGCATCCTAGCGGAAAGCACAGATACGCAGTATTTT.

The chain recombines TRBV6-1 with TRBJ1-2; D not certain. The CDR3 has 11 residues. With 7 bases removed from V and 8 bases from J, the gap between germline ends came to 11 bases. The germline gives CDR1 MNHNS, CDR2 SASEGT. The CDR3 bases are TGTGCCAGCATTATAAGCGAAGGCTACACCTTC. Its protein is CASIISEGYTF.

The table lists this clonotype with a few counts. The J gene is TRBJ1-5, the V gene TRBV7-9, with D tentatively TRBD1 (6 bases). Germline assignment: CDR1 SEHNR and CDR2 FQNEAQ (reference sequence). Trimming took 10 bases from V and 2 from J, leaving 12 bases between them. This CDR3 has 13 residues. The CDR3 DNA follows: TGTGCCATCACAGGGTATTGCAATCAGCCCCAGCATTTT. It codes for CAITGYCNQPQHF. Full variable domain (rest looked up from reference TRBV7-9 and TRBJ1-5): DTGVSQNPRHKITKRGQNVTFRCDPISEHNRLYWYRQTLGQGPEFLTYFQNEAQLEKSRLLSDRFSAERPKGSFSTLEIQRTEQGDSAMYLCAITGYCNQPQHFGDGTRLSIL.

In its sample, this clonotype was seen a few times. The chain employs TRBV6-2 or TRBV6-3 and TRBJ1-1; D is unclear. The CDR3 has 12 residues. Germline V gene sequence: CDR1 MNHEY, CDR2 SVGEGT. Trimming stripped 8 bases from V and 4 bases from J, with 11 bases between. CDR3 amino acids: CASGEGVTEAFF. CDR3 coding DNA: TGTGCCAGCGGGGAGGGAGTCACTGAAGCTTTCTTT.

The table lists this clonotype with a count of one. This may be a read error: a much more frequent sequence differs by one nucleotide. The rearrangement links TRBV6-5 to TRBJ1-2, with a possible D match to TRBD1 (5 bases). Germline lookup yields CDR1 MNHEY and CDR2 SVGAGI. This CDR3 has 14 residues. CDR3 sequence: CTSSYSAGSYGYTF. CDR3 sequence (DNA): TGTACCAGCAGTTACTCGGCAGGGTCGTATGGCTACACCTTC.

The chain couples TRBV20-1 to TRBJ2-7, with TRBD1 identical over 9 bases. Germline trimming cut 2 bases from V and 4 bases from J; bases unmatched to any gene: 15. CDR1 DFQATT and CDR2 SNEGSKA come from the germline V gene (reference sequence). CDR3 length: 17 amino acids. The DNA for the CDR3 is TGCAGTGCTAGACCCCCACTACTCCGGGACAGGGTATACGAGCAGTACTTC. Translated, it gives CSARPPLLRDRVYEQYF.

The rearrangement uses TRBV24-1 and TRBJ2-7; perhaps TRBD1 as D (6 bases). The CDR3 sequence is 12 residues long. V was clipped by 4 bases and J by 4 bases, with 7 bases between them. Looked up from germline, CDR1 is KGHDR and CDR2 is SFDVKD. CDR3 DNA sequence: TGTGCCACCAGTGAAGGGGGATACGAGCAGTACTTC. Translating it yields CATSEGGYEQYF.

This sequence joins TRBV5-6 and TRBJ2-2; D is unresolved. The V end lost 2 bases, the J end lost 4 bases, and 9 bases lay between the germline ends. There are 14 residues in the CDR3. Germline V CDR1 and CDR2: SGHDT, YYEEEE. In DNA, the CDR3 is TGTGCCAGCAGCTTTCTATCACCCACCGGGGAGCTGTTTTTT. Translation gives CASSFLSPTGELFF.

This chain joins TRBV15 and TRBJ2-3; D may be TRBD1 or TRBD2 (5 bases each). The CDR3 consists of 14 residues. The germline V gene encodes CDR1 LNHNV and CDR2 YYDKDF (reference sequence). V shed 3 bases and J shed 1 base, with 8 bases lying between them. CDR3 sequence reads: CATSRGTRTDTQYF. The CDR3, as DNA: TGTGCCACCAGCAGGGGGACCCGCACAGATACGCAGTATTTT.